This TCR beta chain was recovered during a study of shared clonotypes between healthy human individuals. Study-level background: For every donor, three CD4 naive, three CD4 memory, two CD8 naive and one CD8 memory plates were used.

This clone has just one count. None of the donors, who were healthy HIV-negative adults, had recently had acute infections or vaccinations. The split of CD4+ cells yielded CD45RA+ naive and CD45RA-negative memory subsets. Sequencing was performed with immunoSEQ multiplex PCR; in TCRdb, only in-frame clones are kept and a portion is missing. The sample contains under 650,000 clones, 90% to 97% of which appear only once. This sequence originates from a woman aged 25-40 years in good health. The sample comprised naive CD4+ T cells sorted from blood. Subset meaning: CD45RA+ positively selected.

The CDR3 spells CSVAYTNYGYTF. The CDR3, as DNA: TGCAGCGTTGCCTACACTAACTATGGCTACACCTTC. The V gene is TRBV29-1, the J gene TRBJ1-2; the D is unclear. The germline CDR1 and CDR2 sequences are SQVTM and ANQGSEA. Trimming stripped 4 bases from V and 0 bases from J, with 6 bases between. The CDR3 loop spans 12 amino acids.